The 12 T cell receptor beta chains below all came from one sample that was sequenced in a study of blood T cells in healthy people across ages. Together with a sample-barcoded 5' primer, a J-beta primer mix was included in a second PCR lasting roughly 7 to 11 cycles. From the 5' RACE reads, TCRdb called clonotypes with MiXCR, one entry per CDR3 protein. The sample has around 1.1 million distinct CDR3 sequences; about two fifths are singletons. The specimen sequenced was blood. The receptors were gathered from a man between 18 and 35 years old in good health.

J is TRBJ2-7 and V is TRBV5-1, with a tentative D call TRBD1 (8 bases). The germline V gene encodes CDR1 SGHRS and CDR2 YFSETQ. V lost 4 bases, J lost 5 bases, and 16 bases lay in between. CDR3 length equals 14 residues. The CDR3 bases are TGCGCCAGCAGCCCCCGACAGGGGAGGGACGAGCAGTACTTC. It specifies CASSPRQGRDEQYF.

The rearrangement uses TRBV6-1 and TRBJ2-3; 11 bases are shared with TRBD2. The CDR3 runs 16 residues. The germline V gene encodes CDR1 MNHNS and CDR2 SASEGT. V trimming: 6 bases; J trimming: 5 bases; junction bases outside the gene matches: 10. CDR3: CASRPPTSGARDTQYF. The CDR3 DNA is TGTGCCAGCAGGCCCCCGACTAGCGGGGCAAGAGATACGCAGTATTTT.

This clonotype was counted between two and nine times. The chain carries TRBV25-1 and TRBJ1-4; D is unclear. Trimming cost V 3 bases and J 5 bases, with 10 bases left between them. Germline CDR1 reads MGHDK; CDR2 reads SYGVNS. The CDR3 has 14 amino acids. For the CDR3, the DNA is TGTGCCAGCAGTGACGGAACCCTAAATGAAAAACTGTTTTTT. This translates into CASSDGTLNEKLFF.

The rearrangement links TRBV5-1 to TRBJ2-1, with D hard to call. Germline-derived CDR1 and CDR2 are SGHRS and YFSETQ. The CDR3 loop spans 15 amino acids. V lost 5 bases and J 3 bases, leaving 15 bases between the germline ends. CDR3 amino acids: CASSHNGYNYNEQFF. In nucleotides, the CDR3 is TGCGCCAGCAGTCACAACGGGTACAACTACAATGAGCAGTTCTTC.

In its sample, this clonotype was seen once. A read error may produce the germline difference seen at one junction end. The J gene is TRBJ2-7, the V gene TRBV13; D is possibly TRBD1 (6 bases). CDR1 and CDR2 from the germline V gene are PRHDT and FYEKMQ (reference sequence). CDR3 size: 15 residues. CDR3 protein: CAGSLSPGQGYEQYF. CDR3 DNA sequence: TGTGCCGGCAGCTTGTCTCCGGGTCAGGGGTACGAGCAGTACTTC.

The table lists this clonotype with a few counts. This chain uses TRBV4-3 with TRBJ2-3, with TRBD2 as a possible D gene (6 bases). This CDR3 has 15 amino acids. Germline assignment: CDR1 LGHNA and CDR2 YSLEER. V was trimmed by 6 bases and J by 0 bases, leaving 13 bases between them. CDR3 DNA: TGCGCCAGCAGGGAGGGAGCGCTCAGCACAGATACGCAGTATTTT. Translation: CASREGALSTDTQYF.

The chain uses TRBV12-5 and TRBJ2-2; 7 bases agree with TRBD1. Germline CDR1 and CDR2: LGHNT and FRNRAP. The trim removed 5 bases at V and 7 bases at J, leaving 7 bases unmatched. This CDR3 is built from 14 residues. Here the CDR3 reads CASGPDRSDGELFF. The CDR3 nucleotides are TGTGCTAGTGGTCCGGACAGGTCCGACGGGGAGCTGTTTTTT.

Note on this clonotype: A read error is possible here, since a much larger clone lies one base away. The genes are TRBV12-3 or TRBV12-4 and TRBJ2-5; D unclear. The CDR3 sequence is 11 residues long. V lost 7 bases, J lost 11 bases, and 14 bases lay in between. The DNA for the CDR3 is TGTGCCAGCACCTATTCCAATGAGCAGTACTTC. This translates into CASTYSNEQYF.

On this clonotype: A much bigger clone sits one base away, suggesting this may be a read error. CDR3 DNA: TGCAGTGCTAGTCCGGGTGCCTATGGCTACACCTTC. This translates into CSASPGAYGYTF. The rearrangement links TRBV20-1 to TRBJ1-2; D not resolved. Trimming stripped 3 bases from V and 4 bases from J, with 9 bases between. Looked up from germline, CDR1 is DFQATT and CDR2 is SNEGSKA (reference sequence). The CDR3 length is 12 residues.

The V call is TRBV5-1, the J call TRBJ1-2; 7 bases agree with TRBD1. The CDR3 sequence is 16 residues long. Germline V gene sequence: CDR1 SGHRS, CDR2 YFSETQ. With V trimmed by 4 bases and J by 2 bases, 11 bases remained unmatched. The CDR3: CASSERTGEGNYGYTF. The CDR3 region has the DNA TGCGCCAGCAGCGAAAGGACAGGAGAGGGCAACTATGGCTACACCTTC.

CDR3 nucleotides: TGTGCCAGCAGCCCTCTAATGAGCACTGAAGCTTTCTTT. Its protein product is CASSPLMSTEAFF. J is TRBJ1-1 and V is TRBV7-2; D is undetermined. V was pared by 5 bases and J by 4 bases, with 11 bases between. Germline V gene lookup returns CDR1 SGHTA and CDR2 FQGNSA. There are 13 residues in the CDR3.

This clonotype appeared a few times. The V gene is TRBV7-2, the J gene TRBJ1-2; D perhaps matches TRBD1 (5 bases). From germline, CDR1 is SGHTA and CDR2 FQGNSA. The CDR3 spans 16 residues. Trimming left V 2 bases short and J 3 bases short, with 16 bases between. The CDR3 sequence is CASSLPQAGTHYGYTF. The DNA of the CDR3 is TGTGCCAGCAGCTTACCGCAGGCCGGGACGCACTATGGCTACACCTTC.